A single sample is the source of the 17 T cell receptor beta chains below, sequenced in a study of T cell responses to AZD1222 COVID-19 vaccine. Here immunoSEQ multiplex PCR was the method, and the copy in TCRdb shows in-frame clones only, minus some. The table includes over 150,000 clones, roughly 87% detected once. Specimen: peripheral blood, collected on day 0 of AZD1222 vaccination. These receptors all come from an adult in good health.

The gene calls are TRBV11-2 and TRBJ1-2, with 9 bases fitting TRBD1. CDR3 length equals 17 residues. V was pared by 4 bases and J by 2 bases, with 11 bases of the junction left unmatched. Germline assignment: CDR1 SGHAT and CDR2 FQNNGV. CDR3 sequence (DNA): TGTGCCAGCAGCTCTTCTGGGACAGGGAAGCTAAACTATGGCTACACCTTC. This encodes CASSSSGTGKLNYGYTF.

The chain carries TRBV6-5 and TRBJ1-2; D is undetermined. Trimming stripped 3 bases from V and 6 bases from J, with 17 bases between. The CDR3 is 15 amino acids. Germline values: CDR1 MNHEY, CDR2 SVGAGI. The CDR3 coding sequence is TGTGCCAGCAGTTATTCTACGGAGAGGGAAGATGGCTACACCTTC. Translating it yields CASSYSTEREDGYTF.

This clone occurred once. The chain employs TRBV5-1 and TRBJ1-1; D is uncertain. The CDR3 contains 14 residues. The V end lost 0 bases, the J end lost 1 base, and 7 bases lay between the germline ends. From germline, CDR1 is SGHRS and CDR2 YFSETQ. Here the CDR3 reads CASSLEGRNTEAFF. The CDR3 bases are TGCGCCAGCAGCTTGGAGGGCAGGAACACTGAAGCTTTCTTT.

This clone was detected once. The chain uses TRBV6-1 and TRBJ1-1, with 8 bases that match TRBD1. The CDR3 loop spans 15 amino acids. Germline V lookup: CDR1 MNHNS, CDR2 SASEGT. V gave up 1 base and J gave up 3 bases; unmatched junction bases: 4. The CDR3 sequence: CASSEDPGGYTEAFF. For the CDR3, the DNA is TGTGCCAGCAGTGAAGACCCAGGGGGCTACACTGAAGCTTTCTTT.

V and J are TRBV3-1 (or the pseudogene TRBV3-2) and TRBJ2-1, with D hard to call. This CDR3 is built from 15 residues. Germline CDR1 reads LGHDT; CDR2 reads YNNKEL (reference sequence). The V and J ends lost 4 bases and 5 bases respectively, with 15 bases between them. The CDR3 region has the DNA TGTGCCAGCAGCCCCTTTATCCAGGCCCACAATGAGCAGTTCTTC. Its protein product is CASSPFIQAHNEQFF.

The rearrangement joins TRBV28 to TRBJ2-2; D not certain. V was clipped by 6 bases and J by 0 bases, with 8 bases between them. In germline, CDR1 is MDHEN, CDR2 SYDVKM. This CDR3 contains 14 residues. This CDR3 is CASRAGPNTGELFF. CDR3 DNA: TGTGCCAGCAGGGCCGGGCCGAACACCGGGGAGCTGTTTTTT.

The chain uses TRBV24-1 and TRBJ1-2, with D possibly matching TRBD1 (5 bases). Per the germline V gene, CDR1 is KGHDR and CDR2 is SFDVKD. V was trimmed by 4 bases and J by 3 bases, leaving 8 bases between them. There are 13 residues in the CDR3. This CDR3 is CATSDGGDYGYTF. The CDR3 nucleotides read TGTGCCACCAGTGACGGGGGGGACTATGGCTACACCTTC.

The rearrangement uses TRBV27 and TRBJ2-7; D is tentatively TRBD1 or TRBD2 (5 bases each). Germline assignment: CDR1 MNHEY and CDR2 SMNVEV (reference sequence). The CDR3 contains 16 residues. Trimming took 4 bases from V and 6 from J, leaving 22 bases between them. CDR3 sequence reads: CASSSPHGARSGEQYF. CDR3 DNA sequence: TGTGCCAGCAGTTCCCCACACGGGGCTAGGTCGGGCGAGCAGTACTTC.

CDR3 DNA: TGTGCCAGTAGGCCCGAAGGACTAGCGGAGCGACCTGAGCAGTTCTTC. Encoded protein: CASRPEGLAERPEQFF. The V and J genes are TRBV19 and TRBJ2-1; 10 bases agree with TRBD2. Germline loops: CDR1 LNHDA, CDR2 SQIVND (reference sequence). The CDR3 has 16 amino acids. Unmatched junction bases numbered 14, after V lost 6 bases and J lost 9 bases. Supplemented by reference TRBV19 and TRBJ2-1, the full variable domain reads DGGITQSPKYLFRKEGQNVTLSCEQNLNHDAMYWYRQDPGQGLRLIYYSQIVNDFQKGDIAEGYSVSREKKESFPLTVTSAQKNPTAFYLCASRPEGLAERPEQFFGPGTRLTVL.

This chain's CDR3 is CASSSGVGYTF. The DNA for the CDR3 is TGTGCCAGCAGTTCAGGGGTTGGCTACACCTTC. V and J are TRBV6-4 and TRBJ1-2, with D perhaps TRBD1 (6 bases). The germline gives CDR1 MRHNA, CDR2 SNTAGT. V was shortened by 5 bases and J by 7 bases, with 8 bases between the two germline ends. CDR3 length: 11 amino acids.

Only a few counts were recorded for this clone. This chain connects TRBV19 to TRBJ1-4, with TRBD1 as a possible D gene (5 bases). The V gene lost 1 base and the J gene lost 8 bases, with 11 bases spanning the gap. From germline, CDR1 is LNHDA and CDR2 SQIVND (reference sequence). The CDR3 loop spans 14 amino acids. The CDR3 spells CASSIGGSKEKLFF. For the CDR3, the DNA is TGTGCCAGTAGTATAGGGGGCTCGAAAGAAAAACTGTTTTTT.

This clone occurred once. CDR3 DNA: TGTGCCAGTAGGACAGCCGGGGAGCTGTTTTTT. Translating it yields CASRTAGELFF. This chain uses TRBV19 with TRBJ2-2; D may be TRBD1 (5 bases). The CDR3 length is 11 residues. V lost 6 bases and J 6 bases, leaving 5 bases between the germline ends. Germline V CDR1 and CDR2: LNHDA, SQIVND (reference sequence).

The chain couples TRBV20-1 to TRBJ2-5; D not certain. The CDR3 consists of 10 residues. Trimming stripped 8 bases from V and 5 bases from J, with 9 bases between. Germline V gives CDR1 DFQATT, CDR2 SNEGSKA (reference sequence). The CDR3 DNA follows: TGCAGTTCGTTGGGGGAGACCCAGTACTTC. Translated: CSSLGETQYF.

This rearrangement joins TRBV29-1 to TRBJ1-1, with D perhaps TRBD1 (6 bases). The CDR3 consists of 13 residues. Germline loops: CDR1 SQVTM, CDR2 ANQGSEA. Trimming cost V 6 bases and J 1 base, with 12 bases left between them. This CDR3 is CSVEGGQNTEAFF. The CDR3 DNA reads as TGCAGCGTGGAGGGGGGACAGAACACTGAAGCTTTCTTT. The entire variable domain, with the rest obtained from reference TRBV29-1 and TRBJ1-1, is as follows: SAVISQKPSRDICQRGTSLTIQCQVDSQVTMMFWYRQQPGQSLTLIATANQGSEATYESGFVIDKFPISRPNLTFSTLTVSNMSPEDSSIYLCSVEGGQNTEAFFGQGTRLTVV.

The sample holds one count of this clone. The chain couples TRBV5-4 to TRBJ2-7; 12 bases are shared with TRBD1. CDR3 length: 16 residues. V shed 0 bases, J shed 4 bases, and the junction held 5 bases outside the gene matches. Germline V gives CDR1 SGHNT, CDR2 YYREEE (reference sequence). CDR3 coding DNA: TGTGCCAGCAGCTTGGGGGGGACAGGGGGCGCGTACGAGCAGTACTTC. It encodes CASSLGGTGGAYEQYF.

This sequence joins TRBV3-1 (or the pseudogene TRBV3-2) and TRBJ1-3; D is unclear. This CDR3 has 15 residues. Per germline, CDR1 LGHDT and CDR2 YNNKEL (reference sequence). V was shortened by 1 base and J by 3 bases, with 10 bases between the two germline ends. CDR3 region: CASSQGWGGGNTIYF. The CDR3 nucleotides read TGTGCCAGCAGCCAAGGGTGGGGTGGTGGAAACACCATATATTTT.

CDR3 in DNA: TGTGCCAGCAGCCGGAGACAGGGGGCTAACTATGGCTACACCTTC. Its translation: CASSRRQGANYGYTF. This rearrangement joins TRBV27 to TRBJ1-2; 9 bases match TRBD1. In germline, CDR1 is MNHEY, CDR2 SMNVEV (reference sequence). The CDR3 covers 15 residues. V dropped 6 bases and J dropped 0; count of bases not matched to a gene: 5.